In its sample, the clone carrying this T cell receptor (beta chain) was seen many times. Antigen specificity is unknown. MiXCR, run by TCRdb on the 5' RACE reads, gives a single entry per CDR3 protein. The table has approximately 470,000 distinct CDR3 sequences, approximately 14% seen once. Trimming at V came to 6 bases and at J to 1 base, leaving 2 bases not matched to a gene. The germline gives CDR1 SEHNR, CDR2 FQNEAQ (reference sequence). The CDR3 contains 15 residues. The sample belongs to a study of identical twins. The study, taken as a whole, reports: Memory repertoires lacked the insertion deficit that abundant cord blood beta clonotypes showed. There was more out-of-frame TCR alpha sharing in monozygotic twins than models estimated.

These data were also reused for a study on yellow fever vaccine responses in identical twins.

The specimen was CD4+ T cells sorted from blood. The source is a woman between 18 and 29 years old in good health. The chain recombines TRBV7-9 with TRBJ2-6; 8 nucleotides match TRBD1. CDR3 nucleotides: TGTGCCAGCAGGCGACAGGGGTCTGGGGCCAACGTCCTGACTTTC. It specifies CASRRQGSGANVLTF.